Given below is one T cell receptor beta chain in context. Self-reported history from a screening survey and questionnaire set each donor's cohort. The source of the sample is a study of blood T cell repertoires in COVID-19. Study as a whole: Sample material is recorded as cDNA or gDNA derived from T cells, B-cell-depleted T cells, or PBMCs.

Germline values: CDR1 KGHSH, CDR2 LQKENI. Unmatched junction bases numbered 18, after V lost 1 base and J lost 6 bases. The CDR3 is made up of 19 amino acids. Sequencing used immunoSEQ multiplex PCR; TCRdb keeps in-frame clones, though not all of them. The data contain 250,000 to 300,000 clones, over 75% of them singletons. The sequenced sample consisted of PBMCs or T cells enriched from blood (not recorded which). This sequence originates from a woman in her twenties or thirties who had recovered from COVID-19. The J gene is TRBJ2-7, the V gene TRBV18, with 10 nucleotides matching TRBD2. CDR3 amino acids: CASSPLDLAGARVRGEQYF. CDR3 coding DNA: TGTGCCAGCTCACCACTCGACCTAGCGGGAGCGAGGGTTCGGGGCGAGCAGTACTTC.